The entry below gives a single T cell receptor beta chain sequence along with its context. The data are from a study of blood T cell repertoires in COVID-19. Whole-study context: Sites in the United States, Italy and Spain provided acute and convalescent COVID-19 samples.

Method: immunoSEQ multiplex PCR; TCRdb's copy keeps in-frame clones and lacks some. Among 84,000 or so clones listed, roughly 92% were seen once. Germline V gene data show CDR1 as SGHRS and CDR2 as YFSETQ. This CDR3 comprises 15 residues. Trimming pared 0 bases from V and 1 base from J, leaving 10 bases between. This sequence joins TRBV5-1 and TRBJ1-1; maybe TRBD1 (5 bases). The sample taken for sequencing was peripheral blood. The TCR was taken from an older woman with active COVID-19. The CDR3 DNA reads as TGCGCCAGCAGCTTGGGCCCTAGGGGGAACACTGAAGCTTTCTTT. Residues: CASSLGPRGNTEAFF.